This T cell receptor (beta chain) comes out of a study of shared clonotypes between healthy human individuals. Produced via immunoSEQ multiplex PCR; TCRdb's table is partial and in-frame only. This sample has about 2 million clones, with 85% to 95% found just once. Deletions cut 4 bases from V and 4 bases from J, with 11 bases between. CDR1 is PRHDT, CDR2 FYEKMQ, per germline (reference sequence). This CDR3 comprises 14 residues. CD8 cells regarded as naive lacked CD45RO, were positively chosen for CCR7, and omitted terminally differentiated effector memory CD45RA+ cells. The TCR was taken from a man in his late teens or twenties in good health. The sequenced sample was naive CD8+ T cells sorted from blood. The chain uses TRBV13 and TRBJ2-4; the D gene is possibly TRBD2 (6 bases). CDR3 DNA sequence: TGTGCCAGCAGCTCGCGGGACGGGAAAAACATTCAGTACTTC. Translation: CASSSRDGKNIQYF.